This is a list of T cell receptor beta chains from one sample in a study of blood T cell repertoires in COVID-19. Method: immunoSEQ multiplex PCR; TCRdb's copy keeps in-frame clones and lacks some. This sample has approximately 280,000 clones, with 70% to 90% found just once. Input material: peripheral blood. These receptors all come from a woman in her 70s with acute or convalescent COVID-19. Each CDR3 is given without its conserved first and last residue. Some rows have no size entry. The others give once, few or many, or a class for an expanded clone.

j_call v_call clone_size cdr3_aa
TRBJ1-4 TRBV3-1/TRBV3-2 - ASSQAPGLQGEKLF
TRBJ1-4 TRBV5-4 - ASSFGGGQVNEKLF
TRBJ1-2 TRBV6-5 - ASSSSKDRNGYT
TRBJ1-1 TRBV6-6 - ASTPQVNTEAF
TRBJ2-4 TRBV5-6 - ASSPAGGNIQY
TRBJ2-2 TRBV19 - ASSKYRTGGPGELF
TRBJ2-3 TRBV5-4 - ATKRLYTDTQY
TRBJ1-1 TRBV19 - ASREQGKGNTEAF
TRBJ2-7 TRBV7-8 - ASSSQDRGPHEQY
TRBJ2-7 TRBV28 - ASSRQFRDEQY
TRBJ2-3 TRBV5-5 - ASSLMRITDTQY
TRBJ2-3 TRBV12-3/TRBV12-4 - ASSGTGADTQY
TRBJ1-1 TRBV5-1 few ASSFRQGSNTEAF
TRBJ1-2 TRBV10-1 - ASSDRGGYGYT
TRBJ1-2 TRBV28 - AIRGQDYGYT
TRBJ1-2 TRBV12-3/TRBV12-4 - ASSRGTANGYT
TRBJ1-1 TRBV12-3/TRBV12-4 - ASSLSGSPEAF
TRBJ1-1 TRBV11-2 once ASTLDRYNTEAF
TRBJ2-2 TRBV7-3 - ASSLQGSSGELF
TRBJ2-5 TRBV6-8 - ASSYRGLAGGHQETQY
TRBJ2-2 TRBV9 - ASSHSRARANTGELF
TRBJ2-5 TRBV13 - ASSSQSGRQETQY
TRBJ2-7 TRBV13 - ASSRGATYEQY
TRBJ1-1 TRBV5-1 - ASSSDNGGGGTEAF
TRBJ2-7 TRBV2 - ASSGGSHYEQY
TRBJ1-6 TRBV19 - ASSETRGSPLH
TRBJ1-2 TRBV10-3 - AISEQGSYGYT
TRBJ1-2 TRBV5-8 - ASSLRTGGSYGYT
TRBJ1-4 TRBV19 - ASSPQGTRDGEKLF
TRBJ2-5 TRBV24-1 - ATSTGDSQQETQY